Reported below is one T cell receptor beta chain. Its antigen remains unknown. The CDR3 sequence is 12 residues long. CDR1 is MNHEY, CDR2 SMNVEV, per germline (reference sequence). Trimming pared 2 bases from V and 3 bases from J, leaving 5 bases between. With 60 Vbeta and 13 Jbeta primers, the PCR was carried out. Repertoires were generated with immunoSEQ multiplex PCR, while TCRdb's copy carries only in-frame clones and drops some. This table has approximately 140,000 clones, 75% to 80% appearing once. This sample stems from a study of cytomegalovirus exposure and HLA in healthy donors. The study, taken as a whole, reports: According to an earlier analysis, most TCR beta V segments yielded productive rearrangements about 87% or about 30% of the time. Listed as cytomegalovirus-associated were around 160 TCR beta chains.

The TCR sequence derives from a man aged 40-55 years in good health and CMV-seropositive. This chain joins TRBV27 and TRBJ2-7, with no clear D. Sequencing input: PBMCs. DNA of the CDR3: TGTGCCAGCAGTTTAGGCATCTACGAGCAGTACTTC. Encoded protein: CASSLGIYEQYF.